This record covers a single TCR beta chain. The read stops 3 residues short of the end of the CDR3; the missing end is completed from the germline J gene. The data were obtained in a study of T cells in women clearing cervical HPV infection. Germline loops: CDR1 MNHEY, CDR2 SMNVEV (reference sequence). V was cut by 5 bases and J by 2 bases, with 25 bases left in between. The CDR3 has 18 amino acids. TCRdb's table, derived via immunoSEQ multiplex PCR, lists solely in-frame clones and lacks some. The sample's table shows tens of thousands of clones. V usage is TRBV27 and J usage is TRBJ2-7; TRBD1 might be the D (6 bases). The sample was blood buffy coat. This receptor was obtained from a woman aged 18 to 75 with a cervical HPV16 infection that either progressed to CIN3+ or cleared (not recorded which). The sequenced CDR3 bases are TGTGCCAGCAGTCTCAAATCACCGGGACACCTCCCACCCTACGAG. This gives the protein CASSLKSPGHLPPYE. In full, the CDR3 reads CASSLKSPGHLPPYEQYF.